This T cell receptor beta chain emerged from a study of lymphopenia after photon versus proton radiotherapy. With respect to this clone: Its antigen is unknown.

Profiling relied on immunoSEQ multiplex PCR, and the TCRdb table lists in-frame clones only, not all of them. The sample consists of more than 20,000 clones, 85% of them appearing once. Overall study results and limits: Survival link was tested only in deceased patients; proton benefit remains a possibility. Oligoclonal CD8+ Temra expansion after nadir drove photon patients' diversity drop.

Germline V gene data show CDR1 as SGHTS and CDR2 as YDEGEE. Trimming removed 4 bases from V and 1 base from J, with 16 bases in between. This CDR3 has 16 residues. This chain connects TRBV5-8 to TRBJ2-3; TRBD2 might be the D (5 bases). The clonotype originates from a man aged 55 to 70 with pancreatic cancer. Sequencing was performed on peripheral blood, taken from a patient treated with photon-based radiotherapy. CDR3 DNA sequence: TGTGCCAGCAGCCGAACCTGGTCGAGGGGCACAGATACGCAGTATTTT. Translation gives CASSRTWSRGTDTQYF.